A single sample is the source of the 15 T cell receptor beta chains below, sequenced in a study of T cells in Graves' hyperthyroidism and ophthalmopathy. RNA transcripts provided the source from which TCR beta CDR3 regions were amplified. HTBI primers were employed in a first-round RT-PCR of the TCR CDR3. TCRdb called the multiplex PCR reads again in MiXCR, with one record for every CDR3 protein. The sample yields about 620,000 distinct CDR3 sequences, around 15% seen once. Source material: blood. The receptors stem from a woman aged 25 to 39 with Graves' hyperthyroidism.

The sample holds many counts of this clonotype. The rearrangement uses TRBV6-2 or TRBV6-3 and TRBJ2-3; D not certain. Germline lookup yields CDR1 MNHEY and CDR2 SVGEGT. The CDR3 contains 13 residues. V lost 6 bases, J lost 1 base, and 8 bases lay in between. CDR3 bases: TGTGCCAGCAGAAGCGACCGCACAGATACGCAGTATTTT. Protein product: CASRSDRTDTQYF.

The sample holds many counts of this clonotype. DNA for the CDR3: TGTGCCACCAGTGATTTACTAGACACCGGGGAGCTGTTTTTT. Translated: CATSDLLDTGELFF. The chain uses TRBV24-1 and TRBJ2-2, with a tentative D call TRBD2 (5 bases). In germline, CDR1 is KGHDR, CDR2 SFDVKD. This CDR3 is 14 amino acids long. Trimming took 1 base from V and 3 from J, leaving 5 bases between them.

This clonotype has at least ten counts. The chain joins TRBV3-1 to TRBJ2-3; perhaps TRBD2 as D (6 bases). The CDR3 consists of 14 residues. V lost 4 bases, J lost 3 bases, and 11 bases lay in between. Germline lookup yields CDR1 LGHDT and CDR2 YNNKEL (reference sequence). The chain's CDR3 is CASSRNGGTDTQYF. The CDR3 nucleotides read TGTGCCAGCAGCCGAAACGGAGGGACAGATACGCAGTATTTT.

This clonotype was detected only a few times. The genes are TRBV7-2 and TRBJ1-2; no definite D call. CDR1 and CDR2 from the germline V gene are SGHTA and FQGNSA. The V gene lost 3 bases and the J gene lost 9 bases, with 17 bases spanning the gap. This CDR3 contains 14 residues. The DNA of the CDR3 is TGTGCCAGCAGCTTCCCATCGGAGCATCGTAGCTACACCTTC. As protein: CASSFPSEHRSYTF.

This clonotype was found once. The chain employs TRBV9 and TRBJ2-1, with TRBD1 matching over 10 bases. V shed 3 bases and J 10 bases; nucleotides not matched to a gene: 10. Germline V lookup: CDR1 SGDLS, CDR2 YYNGEE. This CDR3 comprises 15 residues. The CDR3 spells CASSGTGGKSYEQFF. In nucleotides, the CDR3 is TGTGCCAGCAGCGGGACAGGGGGGAAGTCCTACGAGCAGTTCTTC.

The rearrangement joins TRBV20-1 to TRBJ2-5; D assignment may be TRBD1 or TRBD2 (5 bases each). The germline V gene has CDR1 DFQATT and CDR2 SNEGSKA (reference sequence). The CDR3 spans 15 residues. V was clipped by 5 bases and J by 2 bases, with 18 bases between them. The CDR3 sequence is CSALTPPGRQETQYF. For the CDR3, the DNA is TGCAGTGCTCTTACCCCGCCGGGACGGCAAGAGACCCAGTACTTC.

This clonotype has at least ten counts. The chain couples TRBV2 to TRBJ1-4; D uncertain. Trimming stripped 6 bases from V and 7 bases from J, with 12 bases between. Germline loops: CDR1 SNHLY, CDR2 FYNNEI. The CDR3 is 13 amino acids. The CDR3 bases are TGTGCCAGCAGGAGGACTCCGGGTGAAAAACTGTTTTTT. Amino acid sequence: CASRRTPGEKLFF.

The V call is TRBV30, the J call TRBJ1-1; a possible D gene is TRBD1 (6 bases). The V end lost 8 bases, the J end lost 2 bases, and 21 bases lay between the germline ends. CDR3 size: 15 residues. Germline CDR1 is GTSNPN and CDR2 is SVGIG (reference sequence). This CDR3 is CAPIGGVPNNTEAFF. The CDR3 nucleotides read TGTGCCCCGATAGGGGGTGTCCCTAATAACACTGAAGCTTTCTTT.

This sequence joins TRBV2 and TRBJ2-5; 13 bases map to TRBD2. The CDR3 is made up of 16 amino acids. CDR1 and CDR2 (germline): SNHLY, FYNNEI. J lost 5 bases, V lost 4 bases, and 7 bases had no gene match. The CDR3 DNA sequence: TGTGCCAGCAGTGCTGGACTAGCGGGAGTGGAGGAGACCCAGTACTTC. It is translated as CASSAGLAGVEETQYF.

This chain uses TRBV18 with TRBJ2-3; D may be TRBD2 (6 bases). In germline, CDR1 is KGHSH, CDR2 LQKENI. The CDR3 loop spans 13 amino acids. V lost 8 bases and J lost 8, with 17 bases in between. The CDR3 DNA reads TGTGCCAGCAGCGAGACGGGAGAAGCTACGCAGTATTTT. This encodes CASSETGEATQYF.

This clonotype was seen many times. The chain is built from TRBV28 and TRBJ1-2; no definite D call. V dropped 5 bases and J dropped 7 bases, with 8 bases sitting between them. The V gene's germline CDR1 is MDHEN and CDR2 SYDVKM. CDR3 length: 11 residues. This chain's CDR3 is CASSPLLGYTF. CDR3 in DNA: TGTGCCAGCAGTCCGCTTCTTGGCTACACCTTC.

The chain employs TRBV4-2 and TRBJ2-7, with 7 nucleotides matching TRBD1. Per germline, CDR1 LGHNA and CDR2 YNFKEQ. The V segment lost 3 bases and the J segment 4 bases; nucleotides outside the gene matches: 15. The CDR3 covers 17 residues. The CDR3 here is CASSQVPGTDLSYEQYF. Written as DNA, the CDR3 is TGTGCCAGCAGCCAGGTCCCCGGGACAGATCTGTCTTACGAGCAGTACTTC.

This chain joins TRBV28 and TRBJ2-5; weak D call: TRBD1 (6 bases). There are 15 residues in the CDR3. Trimming left V 3 bases short and J 2 bases short, with 13 bases between. Per the germline V gene, CDR1 is MDHEN and CDR2 is SYDVKM. CDR3 loop: CASSFSVDRQETQYF. CDR3 DNA: TGTGCCAGCAGTTTCTCTGTGGACAGACAAGAGACCCAGTACTTC.

This clonotype was counted ten times or more. V usage is TRBV11-1 and J usage is TRBJ2-3; TRBD2 agrees at 8 bases. Germline CDR1 SGHAT, CDR2 FQDESV (reference sequence). The CDR3 covers 14 residues. With 4 bases clipped from V and 4 bases from J, the junction kept 4 bases outside the gene matches. The CDR3 region is CASSSGLVPDTQYF. CDR3 sequence (DNA): TGTGCCAGCAGCTCGGGACTAGTCCCAGATACGCAGTATTTT.

The J gene is TRBJ2-1, the V gene TRBV3-1, with TRBD2 matching 12 bases. The J segment lost 6 bases and the V segment lost 1 base, leaving 7 bases of the junction unmatched. Germline CDR1 LGHDT, CDR2 YNNKEL (reference sequence). This CDR3 is built from 17 residues. The CDR3 sequence: CASSQGLAGGPFNEQFF. In DNA, the CDR3 is TGTGCCAGCAGCCAAGGTCTAGCGGGAGGGCCTTTCAATGAGCAGTTCTTC.